This T cell receptor beta chain was sequenced in a study of regulatory T cells in long-lasting Graves disease. The CDR3 contains 18 residues. Losses at the gene ends were 6 bases for V and 2 bases for J; bases not matched to a gene: 11. Germline V lookup: CDR1 MDHEN, CDR2 SYDVKM. This clonotype was picked up many times. The antigen is not known. Study-wide results and caveats: TRBV28, TRBJ1-2 and TRBJ2-5 emerged as the favored segments in persistent disease.

The TCR beta library used iRepertoire HTBI primers with Arm-PCR amplification of CDR3. TCRdb re-analysed the multiplex PCR reads in MiXCR, keeping a single row per CDR3 protein. The table shows about 430,000 distinct CDR3 sequences, with 15% occurring only once. This sample's time point: newly diagnosed GD, antithyroid drugs for less than 3 months. With RNA extracted from PBMCs as input, the TCR library was made. The sample was also linked to a second study, of T cells in Graves' hyperthyroidism and ophthalmopathy. That paper notes: Patients were aged 18 to 65, had disease duration under 2 months, and had newly diagnosed hyperthyroidism. The HTBI set primed first-round TCR CDR3 RT-PCR.

The specimen comprised peripheral blood mononuclear cells (PBMCs), sampled at new diagnosis, from a patient treated with antithyroid drugs. The sequence was obtained from a woman aged 40 to 49 with Graves disease. This chain connects TRBV28 to TRBJ2-1, with TRBD2 identical over 12 bases. The CDR3 DNA follows: TGTGCCAGCAGCCGACCCCAGTGGACTAGCGGGACCTACAATGAGCAGTTCTTC. Amino acid sequence: CASSRPQWTSGTYNEQFF.